Below are 7 T cell receptor beta chains sequenced from a single sample in a study of breast tumors, draining lymph nodes, adjacent tissues. MiXCR, applied by TCRdb to the multiplex PCR reads, yields one record per CDR3 protein. Of about 130,000 distinct CDR3 sequences in the sample, just under 20% were seen once. Breast cancer patients provided tissue from their axillary draining lymph nodes. Material: axillary lymph node tissue. The source of these receptors is a female donor with breast cancer. Some clones in this sample may be carry-over from other donors' samples.

In this sample, this clonotype turned up many times. The chain carries TRBV11-2 and TRBJ2-5; D unclear. The CDR3 loop spans 14 amino acids. The V gene lost 5 bases and the J gene lost 9 bases, with 19 bases spanning the gap. From germline, CDR1 is SGHAT and CDR2 FQNNGV. This CDR3 reads CASSMVASRVAQYF. DNA of the CDR3: TGTGCCAGCAGCATGGTGGCGAGCCGGGTGGCCCAGTACTTC.

Ten or more counts support this clonotype. The chain carries TRBV5-4 and TRBJ2-6; perhaps TRBD1 as D (6 bases). Germline CDR1 and CDR2: SGHNT and YYREEE (reference sequence). With 5 bases removed from V and 0 bases from J, the gap between germline ends came to 15 bases. CDR3 length: 17 residues. This CDR3 reads CASRPTGSRSGANVLTF. CDR3 bases: TGTGCCAGCAGGCCAACAGGGTCCCGCTCTGGGGCCAACGTCCTGACTTTC.

This clonotype was seen many times. J is TRBJ2-2 and V is TRBV11-3; 8 bases agree with TRBD1. CDR3 length: 16 residues. In germline, CDR1 is SGHNT, CDR2 YENEEA. With 5 bases clipped from V and 6 bases from J, the junction kept 11 bases outside the gene matches. CDR3: CASSDPGGEGAGELFF. In nucleotides, the CDR3 is TGTGCCAGCAGCGATCCAGGGGGCGAGGGCGCCGGGGAGCTGTTTTTT.

Regarding this clonotype: A much larger clone is a single base away; this may be a read error. The chain recombines TRBV6-1 with TRBJ2-7; 9 bases are shared with TRBD2. The CDR3 has 15 residues. The V gene's germline CDR1 is MNHNS and CDR2 SASEGT. CDR3 in DNA: TGTGCCAGCGGTGAAGTGCTAGCGGGGACCTACGAGCAGTACTTC. Translated: CASGEVLAGTYEQYF.

This clonotype was recorded many times. This rearrangement joins TRBV7-3 to TRBJ2-5, with 7 bases fitting TRBD1. Germline V gene lookup returns CDR1 SGHTA and CDR2 FQGTGA. CDR3 length: 16 residues. Trimming at V came to 5 bases and at J to 3 bases, leaving 12 bases not matched to a gene. In DNA, the CDR3 is TGTGCCAGCAGCGTCAGGACAGGAGATCTGAAAGAGACCCAGTACTTC. Protein: CASSVRTGDLKETQYF.

This clonotype was found many times. This chain connects TRBV7-8 to TRBJ1-5; D gene uncertain. Germline V gene sequence: CDR1 SGHVS, CDR2 FQNEAQ. This CDR3 region has 13 residues. The ends were cut back, 1 base at V and 6 bases at J, with 7 bases in the middle. CDR3 sequence: CASSLVRGQPQHF. CDR3 DNA sequence: TGTGCCAGCAGCTTAGTTAGAGGTCAGCCCCAGCATTTT.

This clonotype was recorded at least ten times. This chain connects TRBV14 to TRBJ2-2; 7 nucleotides align to TRBD2. Germline lookup yields CDR1 SGHDN and CDR2 FVKESK. Germline trimming cut 4 bases from V and 6 bases from J; bases unmatched to any gene: 8. CDR3 length: 15 residues. The CDR3 DNA reads as TGTGCCAGCAGCCTATATGGACTAGTCCCCGGGGAGCTGTTTTTT. This encodes CASSLYGLVPGELFF.